This TCR beta chain appears in the sequencing data of a study of blood T cell repertoires in COVID-19. Turning to the study itself: The United States, Italy and Spain were the sources of the acute and convalescent COVID-19 samples. From T cells, B-cell-depleted T cells, or PBMCs came the material, which was cDNA or gDNA.

In the original workflow: The authors estimated nucleated cell counts from reference gene primer amplification. Sequencing used immunoSEQ multiplex PCR; TCRdb keeps in-frame clones, though not all of them. The DNA gave D and trimming, while V, J and clone size come from that table. Of about 160,000 clones listed, roughly nine tenths are singletons. The CDR3 extends over 15 amino acids. CDR1 is LGHDT, CDR2 YNNKEL, per germline (reference sequence). V dropped 1 base and J dropped 5; count of bases not matched to a gene: 5. The TCR sequence derives from a man aged 55 to 70 with active or convalescent COVID-19. The specimen sequenced was peripheral blood. The chain recombines TRBV3-1 (or the pseudogene TRBV3-2) with TRBJ2-5; TRBD1 matches 9 bases. CDR3: CASSQVGTGLETQYF. The DNA for the CDR3 is TGTGCCAGCAGCCAAGTGGGGACAGGGCTCGAGACCCAGTACTTC.